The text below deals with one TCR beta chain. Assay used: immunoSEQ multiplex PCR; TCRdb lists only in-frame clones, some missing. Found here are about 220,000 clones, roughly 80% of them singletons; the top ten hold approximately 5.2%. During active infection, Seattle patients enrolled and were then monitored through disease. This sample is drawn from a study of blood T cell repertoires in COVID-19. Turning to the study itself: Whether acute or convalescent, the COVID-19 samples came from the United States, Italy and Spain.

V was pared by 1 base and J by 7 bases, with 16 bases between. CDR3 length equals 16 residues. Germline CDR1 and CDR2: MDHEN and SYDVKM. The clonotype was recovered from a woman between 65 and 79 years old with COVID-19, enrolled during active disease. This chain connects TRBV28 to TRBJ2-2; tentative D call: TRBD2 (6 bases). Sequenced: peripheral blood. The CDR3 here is CASSLSRGGVVGELFF. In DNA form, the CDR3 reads TGTGCCAGCAGTTTATCTAGAGGAGGGGTAGTCGGGGAGCTGTTTTTT.